This passage covers 4 T cell receptor beta chains from one sample sequenced in a study of blood T cell repertoires in COVID-19 (dated by TCRdb to the early 2020s). The library was made by the immunoSEQ multiplex PCR assay. Held by TCRdb, this immuneACCESS table contains in-frame sequences only and omits some clones. Under half of the omission traces to an unresolved V gene where checked; the cause of the rest is unknown. Recorded for this sample are approximately 200,000 clones; more than 75% of them occurred a single time. Together, the top ten hold more than 7.5% of the sample. The specimen was PBMCs or T cells enriched from blood (not recorded which). The receptors originated from a woman aged 25 to 39 who had recovered from COVID-19.

This clone was seen at least ten times. This sequence joins TRBV4-2 and TRBJ1-2; no clear D gene. Trimming pared 0 bases from V and 6 bases from J, leaving 11 bases between. Germline CDR1 reads LGHNA; CDR2 reads YNFKEQ. The CDR3 runs 14 residues. The CDR3 nucleotides read TGTGCCAGCAGCCAAGAAGGCGGCCACAATGGCTACACCTTC. Amino acid sequence: CASSQEGGHNGYTF.

This chain uses TRBV4-2 with TRBJ1-6; 8 nucleotides align to TRBD1. J was trimmed by 10 bases and V by 1 base; bases with no gene match: 6. In germline, CDR1 is LGHNA, CDR2 YNFKEQ. The CDR3 totals 15 residues. The CDR3 DNA reads as TGTGCCAGCAGCCAAGTCGGACAGGGCGGGTCACCCCTCCACTTT. Translation gives CASSQVGQGGSPLHF.

This rearrangement joins TRBV2 to TRBJ2-1; D possibly corresponds to TRBD2 (6 bases). CDR1 SNHLY and CDR2 FYNNEI come from the germline V gene. The CDR3 sequence is 14 residues long. Trimming pared 8 bases from V and 0 bases from J, leaving 11 bases between. The CDR3 nucleotides are TGTGCCAGCTCGACTAGATTCTCCTACAATGAGCAGTTCTTC. It yields the protein CASSTRFSYNEQFF.

The chain employs TRBV13 and TRBJ2-5, with 10 bases matching TRBD2. This CDR3 contains 17 residues. Germline V lookup: CDR1 PRHDT, CDR2 FYEKMQ (reference sequence). After removal of 0 bases from V and 5 bases from J, the junction contained 9 bases not matched to a gene. This chain's CDR3 is CASSLGPAGGPGETQYF. The CDR3 DNA is TGTGCCAGCAGCTTAGGCCCAGCGGGAGGGCCGGGGGAGACCCAGTACTTC. The complete variable domain, with remaining parts taken from reference TRBV13 and TRBJ2-5, reads AAGVIQSPRHLIKEKRETATLKCYPIPRHDTVYWYQQGPGQDPQFLISFYEKMQSDKGSIPDRFSAQQFSDYHSELNMSSLELGDSALYFCASSLGPAGGPGETQYFGPGTRLLVL.